The T cell receptor (beta chain) under discussion was sequenced for a study of blood T cell repertoires in COVID-19. Study-level background: Specimens from acute and convalescent COVID-19 originated in the United States, Italy and Spain. T cells, B-cell-depleted T cells, or PBMCs provided the cDNA or gDNA that served as material.

As handled by the study authors: The authors estimated nucleated cell counts from reference gene primer amplification. Sequencing used immunoSEQ multiplex PCR; TCRdb keeps in-frame clones, though not all of them. For V, J and clone size, that table is used; D and trimming come from the DNA. Among some 64,000 clones listed, around 77% were seen once. CDR1 and CDR2 from the germline V gene are KGHSH and LQKENI. V lost 6 bases and J 3 bases, leaving 18 bases between the germline ends. The CDR3 is made up of 15 amino acids. This sequence was found in a man aged 80 or over with active or convalescent COVID-19. Sequencing input: peripheral blood. V and J are TRBV18 and TRBJ2-7; D might be TRBD2 (5 bases). The CDR3 DNA reads TGTGCCAGCTCCCTAACCGGGGTAGAGGTCTACGAGCAGTACTTC. This encodes CASSLTGVEVYEQYF.